The sequence of this T cell receptor beta chain was determined in a study of follicular helper T cells after annual influenza vaccination. Study-wide results and limits: ICOS+CD38+ cTfh clonality tracked population frequency, and its change tracked circulating plasmablast change. Day 7 ICOS+CD38+ clones later appeared mostly in ICOS-CD38- cTfh. Just roughly 9-23% of cells analyzed had recovered productive TCRB sequences.

Produced via immunoSEQ multiplex PCR; TCRdb's table is partial and in-frame only. The profile shows just over 8,500 clones, 75% to 85% of them singletons. Time point noted: 2013-2014 season, 7 days after vaccination. Germline V gene lookup returns CDR1 SGHRS and CDR2 YFSETQ. This CDR3 is 14 amino acids long. Trimming shortened V by 5 bases and J by 2 bases, and 14 bases separated the two germline ends. Details on this clone: The target antigen is unknown.

The clonotype comes from an adult who received the influenza vaccine. The chain couples TRBV5-1 to TRBJ2-7; D is perhaps TRBD1 (8 bases). The material was CXCR5+ CD38- circulating T follicular helper cells from blood, obtained 7 days after influenza vaccination. This sample's subset: circulating Tfh, non-naive CD4+CXCR5+PD-1+ (ICOS+CD38+ or ICOS-CD38-). The CDR3 here is CASRFTGGAYEQYF. For the CDR3, the DNA is TGCGCCAGCAGATTTACAGGGGGGGCCTACGAGCAGTACTTC. Based on the CDR3 plus reference TRBV5-1 and TRBJ2-7, the full variable domain is KAGVTQTPRYLIKTRGQQVTLSCSPISGHRSVSWYQQTPGQGLQFLFEYFSETQRNKGNFPGRFSGRQFSNSRSEMNVSTLELGDSALYLCASRFTGGAYEQYFGPGTRLTVT.